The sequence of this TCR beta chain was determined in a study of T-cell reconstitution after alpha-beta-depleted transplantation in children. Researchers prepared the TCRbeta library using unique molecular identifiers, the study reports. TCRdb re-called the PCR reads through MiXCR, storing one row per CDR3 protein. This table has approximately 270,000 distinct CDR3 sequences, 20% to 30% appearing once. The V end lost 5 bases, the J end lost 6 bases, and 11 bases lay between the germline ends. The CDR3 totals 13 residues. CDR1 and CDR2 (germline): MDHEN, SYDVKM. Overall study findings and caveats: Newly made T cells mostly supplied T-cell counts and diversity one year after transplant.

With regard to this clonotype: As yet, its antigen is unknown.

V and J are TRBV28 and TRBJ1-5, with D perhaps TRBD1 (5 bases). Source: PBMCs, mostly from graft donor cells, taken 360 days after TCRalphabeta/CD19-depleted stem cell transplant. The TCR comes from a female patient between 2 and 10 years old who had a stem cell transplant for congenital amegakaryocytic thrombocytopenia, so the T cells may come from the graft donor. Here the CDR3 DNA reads TGTGCCAGCAGTCCCCGGGGGACTCAGCCCCAGCATTTT. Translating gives CASSPRGTQPQHF.